The T cell receptor (beta chain) described here comes from a study of post-analysis software for immune sequencing data (dated by TCRdb to between 2014 and 2017). In terms of the full investigation: Disease courses on record covered relapsing-remitting, secondary progressive and progressive-relapsing multiple sclerosis, though some patients had no subtype annotation. Patient repertoires were compared against about a dozen previously published healthy control repertoires from donors aged about 6 to 28 years. A subset of samples was prepared in parallel using single-end sample barcoding, then pooled and co-amplified after Illumina adapter ligation.

This clonotype turned up a few times. Its antigen remains unidentified. No base-level quality is on record; no much larger clone is a single base apart. Receptor amplification or capture employed PCR. The instrument was an Illumina HiSeq 2500. To reduce PCR and sequencing biases, unique molecular identifiers were built into the TCR beta cDNA libraries. Roughly 0.5 million cDNA molecules were obtained per 1 to 10 million input T cells, so each molecule approximated one T cell. The patient libraries were prepared and sequenced with the same protocol used for the earlier healthy control dataset. Within a given batch, samples were prepared together, multiplexed and sequenced on the same HiSeq lane. The original methods were these. Raw barcoded reads were processed with MIGEC, discarding single-read molecular identifier groups before consensus assembly and CDR3 extraction. Clonotype tables were post-analysed with VDJtools, normalizing diversity by down-sampling all datasets to the smallest sample size. In repertoire overlap clustering, CDR3 amino acid sequences, but not nucleotide sequences, were matched to correct batch-related cross-sample contamination. TCRdb itself trimmed the public reads at Q25 with fastp, ran MiXCR and retained productive beta chains. Each record represents a unique CDR3 protein, reported with the most common genes and DNA among its rows. It is TCRdb's table, rather than the study itself, that gives the V and J calls and clone size. In all, the sample holds 650,000 to 850,000 distinct CDR3 sequences, and about half of those were seen once. Roughly 5.2% of the sample goes to the ten largest clones.

V is cut back by 3 bases and J by 9 bases, with 9 bases in the junction unmatched. The germline V gene sets CDR1 to SGHTA and CDR2 to FQGNSA. The CDR3 covers 14 residues, taking in both the cysteine and the phenylalanine. Only CDR3 DNA is held: 42 bases, read in frame from base 1. The research as a whole found: Direct clustering with F measure revealed strong co-clustering of samples prepared in the same batch, which led to a batch-effect correction. Significantly higher frequencies in patients than in controls were found for roughly five TRBV segments, including TRBV5-6, TRBV5-1 and TRBV20-1. The multiple sclerosis patient group was slightly younger than the control group. Normalized Chao1 diversity was significantly lower in multiple sclerosis patients than controls, suggesting substantial peripheral T-cell clonal expansion.

TCR beta repertoires were profiled from peripheral blood of 10 to 15 young patients with multiple sclerosis to demonstrate the VDJtools post-analysis software. Multiple sclerosis patients were children and adolescents aged about 6 to 17 years. Source material: blood. This receptor was taken from a girl aged 10-17 years with multiple sclerosis. The chain uses TRBV7-2 and TRBJ2-7, with 9 junctional bases fitting TRBD2. This receptor carries the CDR3 CASSLGGLAIGQYF. The nucleotide sequence is given as TGTGCCAGCAGCTTGGGAGGACTAGCGATCGGGCAGTACTTC.